Sequencing of this TCR beta chain was carried out in a study of T cells in Graves' hyperthyroidism and ophthalmopathy. Germline CDR1 reads MGHDK; CDR2 reads SYGVNS. Trimming removed 3 bases at V and 3 bases at J, with 6 bases between. This CDR3 contains 13 residues. This clonotype was recorded many times. Hyperthyroidism patients were newly diagnosed, had disease duration under 2 months, and were aged 18 to 65 years. Using RNA transcripts as the source, TCR beta CDR3 regions were amplified. The HTBI primer set served for first-round RT-PCR of the TCR CDR3. TCRdb used MiXCR to reprocess the multiplex PCR reads, holding one entry per CDR3 protein. The sample has fewer than 900,000 distinct CDR3 sequences, roughly 17% seen once.

The TCR sequence derives from a man aged 18 to 30 with Graves' hyperthyroidism. The sequenced sample consisted of blood. The chain links TRBV25-1 to TRBJ1-5; D is unresolved. The CDR3 loop is CASSEGNNQPQHF. The CDR3 DNA reads TGTGCCAGCAGTGAGGGAAACAATCAGCCCCAGCATTTT.